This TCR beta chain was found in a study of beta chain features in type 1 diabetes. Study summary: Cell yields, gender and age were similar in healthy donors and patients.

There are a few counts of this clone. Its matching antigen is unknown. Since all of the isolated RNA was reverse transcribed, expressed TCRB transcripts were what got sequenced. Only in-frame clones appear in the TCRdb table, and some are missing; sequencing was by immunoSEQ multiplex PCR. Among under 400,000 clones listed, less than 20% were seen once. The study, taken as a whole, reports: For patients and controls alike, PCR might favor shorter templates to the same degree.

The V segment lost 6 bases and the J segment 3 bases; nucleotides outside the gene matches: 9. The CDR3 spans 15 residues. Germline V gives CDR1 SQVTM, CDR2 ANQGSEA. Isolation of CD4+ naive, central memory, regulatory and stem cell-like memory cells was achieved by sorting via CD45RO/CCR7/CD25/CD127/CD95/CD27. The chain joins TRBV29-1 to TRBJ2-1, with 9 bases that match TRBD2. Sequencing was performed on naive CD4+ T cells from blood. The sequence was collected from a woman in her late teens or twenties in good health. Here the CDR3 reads CSVERGEFYYNEQFF. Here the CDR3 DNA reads TGCAGCGTCGAGCGGGGGGAATTCTACTACAATGAGCAGTTCTTC.